Below are 2 T cell receptor beta chains sequenced from a single sample in a study of cytomegalovirus exposure and HLA in healthy donors. The PCR ran on 60 Vbeta and 13 Jbeta primers. The assay was immunoSEQ multiplex PCR, and TCRdb's table has in-frame clones only and misses some. Of about 160,000 clones in the sample, around four fifths were seen once. What was sequenced was PBMCs. The receptors derive from a woman aged 45-60 years in good health and CMV-seronegative.

V and J are TRBV4-3 and TRBJ2-7; 10 nucleotides match TRBD1. Germline V gene lookup returns CDR1 LGHNA and CDR2 YSLEER. This CDR3 spans 15 amino acids. V shed 4 bases, J shed 7 bases, and the junction held 10 bases outside the gene matches. The CDR3 DNA follows: TGCGCCAGCAGCCCGGGGACAGGGGAAGTGGGTGAGCAGTACTTC. Translating it yields CASSPGTGEVGEQYF.

The chain has TRBV28 and TRBJ2-5, with D maybe TRBD1 (6 bases). V lost 6 bases, J lost 4 bases, and 15 bases lay in between. The V gene's germline CDR1 is MDHEN and CDR2 SYDVKM. There are 14 residues in the CDR3. The CDR3 here is CASSTRGGGETQYF. CDR3 bases: TGTGCCAGCAGCACGAGAGGGGGTGGAGAGACCCAGTACTTC.